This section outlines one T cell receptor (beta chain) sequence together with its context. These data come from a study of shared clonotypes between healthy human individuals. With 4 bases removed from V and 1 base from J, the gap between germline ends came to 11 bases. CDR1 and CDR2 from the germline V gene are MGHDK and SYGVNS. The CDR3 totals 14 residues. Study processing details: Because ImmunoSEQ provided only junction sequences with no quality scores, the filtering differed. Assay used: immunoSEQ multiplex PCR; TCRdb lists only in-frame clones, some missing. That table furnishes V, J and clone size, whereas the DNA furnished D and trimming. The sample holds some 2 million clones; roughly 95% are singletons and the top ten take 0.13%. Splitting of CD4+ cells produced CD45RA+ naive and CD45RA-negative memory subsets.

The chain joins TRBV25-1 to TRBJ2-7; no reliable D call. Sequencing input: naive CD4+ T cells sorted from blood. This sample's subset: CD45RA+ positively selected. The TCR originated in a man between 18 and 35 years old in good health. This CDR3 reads CASSGAGRSYEQYF. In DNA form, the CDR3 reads TGTGCCAGCAGTGGGGCAGGCCGATCCTACGAGCAGTACTTC.